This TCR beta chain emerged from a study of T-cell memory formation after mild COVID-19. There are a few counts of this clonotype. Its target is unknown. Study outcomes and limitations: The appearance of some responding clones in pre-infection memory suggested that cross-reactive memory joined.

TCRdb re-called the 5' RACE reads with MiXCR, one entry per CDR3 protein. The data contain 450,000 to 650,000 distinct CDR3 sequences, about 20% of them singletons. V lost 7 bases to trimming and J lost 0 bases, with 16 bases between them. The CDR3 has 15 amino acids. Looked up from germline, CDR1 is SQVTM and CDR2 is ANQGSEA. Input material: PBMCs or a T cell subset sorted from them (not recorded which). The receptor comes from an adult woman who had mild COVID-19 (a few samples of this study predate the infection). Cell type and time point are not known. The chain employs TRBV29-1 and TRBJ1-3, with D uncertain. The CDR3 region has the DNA TGCAGCGCTAGGAGCAGCCAATTCTCTGGAAACACCATATATTTT. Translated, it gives CSARSSQFSGNTIYF.